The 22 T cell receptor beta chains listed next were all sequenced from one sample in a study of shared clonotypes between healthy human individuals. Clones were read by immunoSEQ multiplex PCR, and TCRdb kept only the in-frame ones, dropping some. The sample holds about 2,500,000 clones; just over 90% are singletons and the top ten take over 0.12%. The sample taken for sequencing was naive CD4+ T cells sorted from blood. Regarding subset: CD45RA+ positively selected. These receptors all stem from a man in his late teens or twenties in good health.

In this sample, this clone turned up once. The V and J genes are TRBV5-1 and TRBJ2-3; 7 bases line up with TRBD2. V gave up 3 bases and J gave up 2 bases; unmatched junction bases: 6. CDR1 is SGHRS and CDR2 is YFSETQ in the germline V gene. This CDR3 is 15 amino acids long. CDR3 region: CASSWGGGNTDTQYF. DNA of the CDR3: TGCGCCAGCAGCTGGGGGGGAGGAAACACAGATACGCAGTATTTT.

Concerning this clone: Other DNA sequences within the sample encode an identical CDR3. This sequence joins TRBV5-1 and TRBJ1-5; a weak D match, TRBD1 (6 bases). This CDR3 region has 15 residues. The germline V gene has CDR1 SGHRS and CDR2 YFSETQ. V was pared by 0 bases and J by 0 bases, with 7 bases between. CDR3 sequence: CASSLEGDSNQPQHF. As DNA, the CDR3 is TGCGCCAGCAGCTTGGAGGGGGATAGCAATCAGCCCCAGCATTTT.

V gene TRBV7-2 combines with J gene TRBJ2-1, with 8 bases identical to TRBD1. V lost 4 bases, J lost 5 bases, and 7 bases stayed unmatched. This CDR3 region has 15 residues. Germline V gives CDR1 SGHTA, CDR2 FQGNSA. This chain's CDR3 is CASSSTGVSNNEQFF. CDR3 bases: TGTGCCAGCAGCTCGACAGGGGTATCGAACAATGAGCAGTTCTTC.

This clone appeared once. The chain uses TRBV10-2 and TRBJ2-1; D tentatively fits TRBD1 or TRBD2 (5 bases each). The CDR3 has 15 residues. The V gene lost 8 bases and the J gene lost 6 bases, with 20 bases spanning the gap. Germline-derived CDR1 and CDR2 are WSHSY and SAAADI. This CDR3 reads CASLPGQDSGNEQFF. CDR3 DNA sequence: TGCGCCAGCCTGCCGGGGCAGGATTCCGGCAATGAGCAGTTCTTC.

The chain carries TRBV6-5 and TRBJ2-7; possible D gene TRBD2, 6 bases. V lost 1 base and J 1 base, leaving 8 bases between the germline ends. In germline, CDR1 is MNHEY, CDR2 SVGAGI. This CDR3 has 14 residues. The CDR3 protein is CASSYLEGSYEQYF. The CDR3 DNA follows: TGTGCCAGCAGTTACTTGGAGGGTTCCTACGAGCAGTACTTC.

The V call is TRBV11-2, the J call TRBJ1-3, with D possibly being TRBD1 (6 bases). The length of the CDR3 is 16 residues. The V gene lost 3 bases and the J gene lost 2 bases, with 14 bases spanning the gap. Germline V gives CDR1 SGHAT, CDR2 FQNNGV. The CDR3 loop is CASSLTGATAGNTIYF. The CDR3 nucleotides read TGTGCCAGCAGCTTGACAGGTGCCACCGCTGGAAACACCATATATTTT.

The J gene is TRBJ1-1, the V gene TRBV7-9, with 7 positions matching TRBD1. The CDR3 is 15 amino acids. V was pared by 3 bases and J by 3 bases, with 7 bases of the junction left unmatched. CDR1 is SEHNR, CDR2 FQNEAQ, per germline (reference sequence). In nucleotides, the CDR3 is TGTGCCAGCAGCTTTTTACAGGGGTTGCACACTGAAGCTTTCTTT. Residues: CASSFLQGLHTEAFF.

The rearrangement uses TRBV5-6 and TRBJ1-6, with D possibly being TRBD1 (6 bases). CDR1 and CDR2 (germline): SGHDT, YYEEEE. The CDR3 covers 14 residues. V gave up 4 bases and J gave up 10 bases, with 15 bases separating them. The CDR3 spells CASSPGGVGSPLHF. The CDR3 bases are TGTGCCAGCAGCCCGGGGGGCGTCGGATCACCCCTCCACTTT.

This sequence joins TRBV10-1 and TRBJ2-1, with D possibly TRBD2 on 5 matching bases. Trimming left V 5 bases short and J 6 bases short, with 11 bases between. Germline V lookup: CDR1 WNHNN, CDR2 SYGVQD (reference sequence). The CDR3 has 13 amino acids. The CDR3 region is CASSPSSSNEQFF. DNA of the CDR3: TGCGCCAGCAGTCCTAGCTCATCCAATGAGCAGTTCTTC.

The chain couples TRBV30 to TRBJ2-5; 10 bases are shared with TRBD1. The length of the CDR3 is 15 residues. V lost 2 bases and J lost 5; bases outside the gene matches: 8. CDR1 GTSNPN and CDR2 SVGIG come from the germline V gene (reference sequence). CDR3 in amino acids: CAWSPSWTGGETQYF. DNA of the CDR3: TGTGCCTGGAGTCCAAGTTGGACAGGGGGGGAGACCCAGTACTTC.

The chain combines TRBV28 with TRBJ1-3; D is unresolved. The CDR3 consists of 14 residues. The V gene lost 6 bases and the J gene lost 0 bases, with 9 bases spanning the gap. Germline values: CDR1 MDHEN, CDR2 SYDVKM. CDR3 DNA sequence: TGTGCCAGCAGGCCGGGGAGCTCTGGAAACACCATATATTTT. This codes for CASRPGSSGNTIYF.

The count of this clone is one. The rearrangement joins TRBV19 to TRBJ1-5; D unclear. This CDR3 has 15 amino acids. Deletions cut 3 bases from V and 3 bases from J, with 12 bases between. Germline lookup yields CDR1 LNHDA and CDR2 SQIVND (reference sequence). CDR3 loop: CASSMAPRDNQPQHF. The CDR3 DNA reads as TGTGCCAGTAGTATGGCCCCTCGGGACAATCAGCCCCAGCATTTT.

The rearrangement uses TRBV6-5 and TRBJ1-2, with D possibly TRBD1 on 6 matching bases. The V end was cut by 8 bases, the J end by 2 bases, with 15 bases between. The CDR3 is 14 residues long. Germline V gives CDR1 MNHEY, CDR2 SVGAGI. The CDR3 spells CASWGLGGNYGYTF. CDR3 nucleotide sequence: TGTGCCAGCTGGGGCCTAGGGGGGAACTATGGCTACACCTTC.

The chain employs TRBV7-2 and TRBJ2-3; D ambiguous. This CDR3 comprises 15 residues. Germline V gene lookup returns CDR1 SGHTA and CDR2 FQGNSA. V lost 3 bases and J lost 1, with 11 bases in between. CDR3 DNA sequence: TGTGCCAGCAGCTTTGGACCGGTACGCACAGATACGCAGTATTTT. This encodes CASSFGPVRTDTQYF.

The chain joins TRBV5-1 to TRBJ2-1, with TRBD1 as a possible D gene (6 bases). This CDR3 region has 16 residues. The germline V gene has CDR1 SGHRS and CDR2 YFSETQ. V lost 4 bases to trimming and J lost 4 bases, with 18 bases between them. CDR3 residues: CASSIGQQLTYNEQFF. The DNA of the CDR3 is TGCGCCAGCAGCATCGGACAGCAACTAACATACAATGAGCAGTTCTTC. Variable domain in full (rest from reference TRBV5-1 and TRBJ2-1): KAGVTQTPRYLIKTRGQQVTLSCSPISGHRSVSWYQQTPGQGLQFLFEYFSETQRNKGNFPGRFSGRQFSNSRSEMNVSTLELGDSALYLCASSIGQQLTYNEQFFGPGTRLTVL.

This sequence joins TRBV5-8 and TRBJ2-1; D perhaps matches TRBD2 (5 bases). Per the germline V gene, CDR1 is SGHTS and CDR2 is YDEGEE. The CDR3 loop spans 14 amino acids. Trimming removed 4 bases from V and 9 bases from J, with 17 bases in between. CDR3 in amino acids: CASSPRPSITEQFF. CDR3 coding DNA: TGTGCCAGCAGCCCCCGGCCTAGCATCACTGAGCAGTTCTTC.

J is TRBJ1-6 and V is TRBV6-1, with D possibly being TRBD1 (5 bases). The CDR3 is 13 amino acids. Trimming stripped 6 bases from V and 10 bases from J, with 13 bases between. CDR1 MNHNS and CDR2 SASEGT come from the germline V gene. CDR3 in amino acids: CASRAAGLSPLHF. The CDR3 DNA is TGTGCCAGCAGGGCGGCAGGGCTATCACCCCTCCACTTT.

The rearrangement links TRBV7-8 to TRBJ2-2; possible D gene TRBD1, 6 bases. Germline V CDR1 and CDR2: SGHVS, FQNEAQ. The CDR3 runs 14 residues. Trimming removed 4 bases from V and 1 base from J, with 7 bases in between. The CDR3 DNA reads TGTGCCAGCAGCTCGGGACAGAACACCGGGGAGCTGTTTTTT. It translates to CASSSGQNTGELFF.

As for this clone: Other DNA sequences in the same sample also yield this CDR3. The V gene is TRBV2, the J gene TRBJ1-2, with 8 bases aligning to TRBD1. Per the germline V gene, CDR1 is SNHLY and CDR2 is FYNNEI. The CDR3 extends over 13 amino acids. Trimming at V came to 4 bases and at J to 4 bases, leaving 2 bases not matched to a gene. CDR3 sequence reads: CASSVGQGYGYTF. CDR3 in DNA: TGTGCCAGCAGTGTAGGACAGGGCTATGGCTACACCTTC.

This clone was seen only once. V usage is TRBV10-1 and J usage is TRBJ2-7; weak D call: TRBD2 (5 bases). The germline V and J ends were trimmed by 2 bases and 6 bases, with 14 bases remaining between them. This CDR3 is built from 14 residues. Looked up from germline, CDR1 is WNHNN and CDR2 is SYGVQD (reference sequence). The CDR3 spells CASSEGLDPGEQYF. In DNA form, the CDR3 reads TGCGCCAGCAGTGAGGGACTGGACCCAGGCGAGCAGTACTTC.

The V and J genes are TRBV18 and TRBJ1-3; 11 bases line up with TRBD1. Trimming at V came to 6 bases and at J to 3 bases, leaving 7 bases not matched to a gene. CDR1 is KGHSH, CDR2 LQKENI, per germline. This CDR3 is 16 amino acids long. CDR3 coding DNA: TGTGCCAGCTCCTACGGACAGGGGGCTCTTGGAAACACCATATATTTT. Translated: CASSYGQGALGNTIYF.

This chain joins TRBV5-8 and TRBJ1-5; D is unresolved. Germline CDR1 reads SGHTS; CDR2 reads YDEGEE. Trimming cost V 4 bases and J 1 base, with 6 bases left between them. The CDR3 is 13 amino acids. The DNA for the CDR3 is TGTGCCAGCAGCCGCCGGAGCAATCAGCCCCAGCATTTT. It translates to CASSRRSNQPQHF.